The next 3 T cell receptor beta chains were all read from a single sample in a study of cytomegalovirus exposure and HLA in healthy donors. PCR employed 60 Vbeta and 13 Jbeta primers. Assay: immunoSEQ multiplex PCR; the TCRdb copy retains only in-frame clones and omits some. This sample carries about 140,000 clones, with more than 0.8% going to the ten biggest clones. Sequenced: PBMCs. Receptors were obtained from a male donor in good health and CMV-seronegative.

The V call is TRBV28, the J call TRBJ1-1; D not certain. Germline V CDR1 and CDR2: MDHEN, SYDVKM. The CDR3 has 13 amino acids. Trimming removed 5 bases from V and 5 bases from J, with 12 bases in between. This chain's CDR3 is CASSLGVATEAFF. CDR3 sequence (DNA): TGTGCCAGCAGTCTCGGAGTAGCGACTGAAGCTTTCTTT.

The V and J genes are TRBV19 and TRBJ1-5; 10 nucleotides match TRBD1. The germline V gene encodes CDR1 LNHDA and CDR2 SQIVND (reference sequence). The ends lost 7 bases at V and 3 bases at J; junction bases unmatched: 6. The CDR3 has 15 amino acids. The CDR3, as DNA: TGTGCCAGTATTCCGGGACAGGGGTACAATCAGCCCCAGCATTTT. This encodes CASIPGQGYNQPQHF.

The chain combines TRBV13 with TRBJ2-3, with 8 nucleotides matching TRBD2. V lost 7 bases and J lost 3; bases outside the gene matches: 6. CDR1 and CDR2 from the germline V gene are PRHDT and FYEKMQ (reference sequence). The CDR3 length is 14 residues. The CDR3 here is CASKSREVTDTQYF. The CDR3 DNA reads TGTGCCAGCAAATCGCGGGAGGTAACAGATACGCAGTATTTT.